This T cell receptor beta chain was obtained from a study of T-cell memory formation after mild COVID-19. For the study at large: The TCR clusters were mostly specific to one donor. Study-wide points: Chiefly within CM and EM were the contracting CD4+ clones; CD8+ ones were within EMRA.

The CDR3 consists of 14 residues. Looked up from germline, CDR1 is MRHNA and CDR2 is SNTAGT. V was clipped by 4 bases and J by 11 bases, with 17 bases between them. TCRdb reanalysed the 5' RACE reads using MiXCR and keeps one entry per CDR3 protein. Of over 350,000 distinct CDR3 sequences listed, 20% to 25% were seen once; the top ten hold 7.5% to 10%. To note about this clonotype: Its matching antigen is unknown.

The source is an adult woman who had mild COVID-19 (a few samples of this study predate the infection). Cell type and time point are not known. Sequencing input: PBMCs or a T cell subset sorted from them (not recorded which). The J gene is TRBJ2-2, the V gene TRBV6-4; D is possibly TRBD2 (6 bases). CDR3 amino acids: CASSGTGAVGELFF. The CDR3 bases are TGTGCCAGCAGTGGGACGGGAGCAGTCGGTGAGCTGTTTTTT.